What follows is one T cell receptor (beta chain) and its context. In germline, CDR1 is MGHDK, CDR2 SYGVNS. CDR3 length: 17 amino acids. J gave up 9 bases and V 4 bases, and 14 bases lay outside the gene matches. Original handling: Scientists estimated how many nucleated cells there were by amplifying reference gene primers. Sequencing was performed with immunoSEQ multiplex PCR; in TCRdb, only in-frame clones are kept and a portion is missing. That table is the source of V, J and clone size, and D and trimming were worked out from the DNA. The sample has some 200,000 clones, around 81% seen once. The data originate from a study of blood T cell repertoires in COVID-19.

Material: peripheral blood. The TCR comes from a man in his fifties or sixties with COVID-19, enrolled during active disease. This chain links TRBV25-1 with TRBJ2-1; 11 bases line up with TRBD1. The CDR3 region has the DNA TGTGCCAGCAGTGGACTCTTGGGGGACAGGGGGTTGGGTGAGCAGTTCTTC. Protein: CASSGLLGDRGLGEQFF.